This T cell receptor (beta chain) came from a study of shared clonotypes between healthy human individuals. Study summary: The study drew on two women and three men aged 18 to 49 as donors.

Worth noting for this clone: Its antigen remains unknown.

Study conclusions and caveats: Estimated richness values were generally larger in naive subsets than in memory subsets. The rarefaction results pointed to incomplete sorted-subset sequencing despite large depth.

The CDR3 is 20 residues long. The germline CDR1 and CDR2 sequences are KGHSH and LQKENI. Losses at the gene ends were 6 bases for V and 0 bases for J; bases not matched to a gene: 18. Sequenced by immunoSEQ multiplex PCR; TCRdb stores in-frame clones only, minus some. The sample lists 2 million to 3 million clones; more than 85% were seen once. Caucasian adults residing in Nashville, Tennessee made up all the donors. Specimen: naive CD4+ T cells from PBMCs. As for subset: CD45RA+ positively selected. This chain joins TRBV18 and TRBJ2-1, with 9 bases lining up with TRBD1. This clonotype was obtained from a man younger than 35 in good health. Some clones in this sample may be carry-over from other donors' samples. The CDR3 spells CASSPKTGGVAGSSYNEQFF. DNA for the CDR3: TGTGCCAGCTCCCCTAAGACAGGGGGGGTAGCGGGCAGCTCCTACAATGAGCAGTTCTTC. Full variable domain (missing parts from reference TRBV18 and TRBJ2-1): NAGVMQNPRHLVRRRGQEARLRCSPMKGHSHVYWYRQLPEEGLKFMVYLQKENIIDESGMPKERFSAEFPKEGPSILRIQQVVRGDSAAYFCASSPKTGGVAGSSYNEQFFGPGTRLTVL.